Below are 2 T cell receptor beta chains sequenced from a single sample in a study of brain T cells in children with intractable seizures. The time point: blood from clinic visit 5 months post-surgery; TSC patient then seizure free. The protocol was immunoSEQ multiplex PCR, while the TCRdb copy is restricted to in-frame clones and leaves out a portion. The data hold about 340,000 clones, with over 90% observed a single time. The source was peripheral blood, collected roughly 5 months after surgery. These receptors all stem from a boy under two years old with tuberous sclerosis and intractable seizures.

V is TRBV4-2 and J is TRBJ1-2; no clear D. Germline CDR1 reads LGHNA; CDR2 reads YNFKEQ. The CDR3 totals 13 residues. V was cut by 7 bases and J by 4 bases, with 13 bases left in between. The CDR3 sequence is CASTPDGAYGYTF. The CDR3 coding sequence is TGTGCCAGCACCCCCGACGGCGCCTATGGCTACACCTTC.

V usage is TRBV12-3 or TRBV12-4 and J usage is TRBJ1-1, with D possibly being TRBD1 (5 bases). V lost 5 bases and J 1 base, leaving 8 bases between the germline ends. The CDR3 extends over 13 amino acids. The CDR3 DNA is TGTGCCAGCAGTCAGGGACGGAACACTGAAGCTTTCTTT. It yields the protein CASSQGRNTEAFF.